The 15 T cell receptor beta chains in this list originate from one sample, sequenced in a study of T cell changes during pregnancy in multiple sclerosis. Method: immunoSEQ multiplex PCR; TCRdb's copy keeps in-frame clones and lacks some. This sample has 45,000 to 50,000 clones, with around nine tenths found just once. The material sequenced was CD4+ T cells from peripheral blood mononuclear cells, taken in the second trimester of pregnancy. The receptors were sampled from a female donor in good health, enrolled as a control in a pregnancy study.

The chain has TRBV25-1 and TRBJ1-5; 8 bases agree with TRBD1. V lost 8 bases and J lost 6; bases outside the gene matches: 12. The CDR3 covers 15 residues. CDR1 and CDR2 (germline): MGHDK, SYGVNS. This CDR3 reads CASHNQGAFCQPQHF. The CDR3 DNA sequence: TGTGCCAGCCACAACCAGGGGGCGTTTTGTCAGCCCCAGCATTTT.

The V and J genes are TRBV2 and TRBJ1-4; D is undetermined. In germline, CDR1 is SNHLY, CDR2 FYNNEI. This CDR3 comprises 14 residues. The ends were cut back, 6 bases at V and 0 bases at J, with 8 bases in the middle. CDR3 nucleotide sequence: TGTGCCAGCAGGGAACAATCAACTAATGAAAAACTGTTTTTT. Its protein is CASREQSTNEKLFF. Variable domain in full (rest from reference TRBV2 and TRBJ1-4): EPEVTQTPSHQVTQMGQEVILRCVPISNHLYFYWYRQILGQKVEFLVSFYNNEISEKSEIFDDQFSVERPDGSNFTLKIRSTKLEDSAMYFCASREQSTNEKLFFGSGTQLSVL.

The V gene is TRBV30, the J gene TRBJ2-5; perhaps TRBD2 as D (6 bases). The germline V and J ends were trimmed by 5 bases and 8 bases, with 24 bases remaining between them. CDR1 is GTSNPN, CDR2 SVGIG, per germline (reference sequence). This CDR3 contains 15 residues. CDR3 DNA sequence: TGTGCCTGGTCCCGCCGGTCCTCTAGCGATGATACCCAGTACTTC. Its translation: CAWSRRSSSDDTQYF.

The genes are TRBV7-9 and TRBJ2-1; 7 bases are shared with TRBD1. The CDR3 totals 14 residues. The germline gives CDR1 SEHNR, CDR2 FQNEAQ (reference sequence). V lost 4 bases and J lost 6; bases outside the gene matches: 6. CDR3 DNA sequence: TGTGCCAGCAGCTCTACCGACAGGGTCAATGAGCAGTTCTTC. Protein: CASSSTDRVNEQFF.

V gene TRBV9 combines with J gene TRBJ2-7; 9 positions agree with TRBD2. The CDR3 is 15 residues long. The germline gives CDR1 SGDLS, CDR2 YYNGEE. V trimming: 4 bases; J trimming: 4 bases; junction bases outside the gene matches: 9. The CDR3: CASSPAAGGWYEQYF. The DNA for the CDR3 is TGTGCCAGCAGCCCCGCCGCGGGGGGGTGGTACGAGCAGTACTTC. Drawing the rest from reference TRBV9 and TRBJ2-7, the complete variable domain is DSGVTQTPKHLITATGQRVTLRCSPRSGDLSVYWYQQSLDQGLQFLIQYYNGEERAKGNILERFSAQQFPDLHSELNLSSLELGDSALYFCASSPAAGGWYEQYFGPGTRLTVT.

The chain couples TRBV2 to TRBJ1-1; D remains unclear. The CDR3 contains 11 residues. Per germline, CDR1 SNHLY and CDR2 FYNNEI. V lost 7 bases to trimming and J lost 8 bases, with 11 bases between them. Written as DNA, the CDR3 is TGTGCCAGCATAGCGGTGACAGAAGCTTTCTTT. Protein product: CASIAVTEAFF.

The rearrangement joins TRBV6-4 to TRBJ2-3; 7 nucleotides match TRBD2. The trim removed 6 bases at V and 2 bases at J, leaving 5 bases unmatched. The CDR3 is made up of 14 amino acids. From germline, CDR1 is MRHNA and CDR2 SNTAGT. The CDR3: CASSVLATTDTQYF. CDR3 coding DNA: TGTGCCAGCAGCGTACTAGCGACCACAGATACGCAGTATTTT.

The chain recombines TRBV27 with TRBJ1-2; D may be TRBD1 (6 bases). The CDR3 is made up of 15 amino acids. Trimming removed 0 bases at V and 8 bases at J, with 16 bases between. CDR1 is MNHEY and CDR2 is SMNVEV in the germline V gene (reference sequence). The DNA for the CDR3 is TGTGCCAGCAGTTTATCCCCCAGGGGAAGGTACGGCTACACCTTC. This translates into CASSLSPRGRYGYTF.

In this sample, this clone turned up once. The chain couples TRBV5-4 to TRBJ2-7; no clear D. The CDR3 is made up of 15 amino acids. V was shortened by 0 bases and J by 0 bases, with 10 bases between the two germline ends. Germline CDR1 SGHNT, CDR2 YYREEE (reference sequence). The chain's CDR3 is CASSLEVGSSYEQYF. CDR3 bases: TGTGCCAGCAGCTTGGAAGTGGGCAGCTCCTACGAGCAGTACTTC.

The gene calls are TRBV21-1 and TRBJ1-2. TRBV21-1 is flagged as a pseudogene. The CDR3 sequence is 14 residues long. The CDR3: CASSKTGAGDGYTF. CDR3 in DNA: TGTGCCAGCAGCAAGACGGGGGCGGGGGATGGCTACACCTTC.

The CDR3 DNA follows: TGTGCCAGCAGTGAATTATCGTTTGAGACCCAGTACTTC. This gives the protein CASSELSFETQYF. The rearrangement links TRBV25-1 to TRBJ2-5, with D hard to call. Between the trimmed V and J ends, which lost 1 base and 5 bases, there was a span of 8 bases. Germline values: CDR1 MGHDK, CDR2 SYGVNS. The CDR3 contains 13 residues.

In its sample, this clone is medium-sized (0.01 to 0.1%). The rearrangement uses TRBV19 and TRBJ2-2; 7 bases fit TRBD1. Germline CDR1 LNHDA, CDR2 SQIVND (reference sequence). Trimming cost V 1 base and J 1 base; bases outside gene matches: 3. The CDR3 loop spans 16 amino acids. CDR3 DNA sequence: TGTGCCAGTAGTATAGGAGGGACAGTGAACACCGGGGAGCTGTTTTTT. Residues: CASSIGGTVNTGELFF.

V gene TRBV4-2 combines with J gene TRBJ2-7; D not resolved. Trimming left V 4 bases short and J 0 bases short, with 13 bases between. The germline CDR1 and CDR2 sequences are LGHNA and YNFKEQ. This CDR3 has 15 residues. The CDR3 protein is CASSRGSFSSYEQYF. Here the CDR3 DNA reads TGTGCCAGCAGCCGAGGATCGTTTAGCTCCTACGAGCAGTACTTC.

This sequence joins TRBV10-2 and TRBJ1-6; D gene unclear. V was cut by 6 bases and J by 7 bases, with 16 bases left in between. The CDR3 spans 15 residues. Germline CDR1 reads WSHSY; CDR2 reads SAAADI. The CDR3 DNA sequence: TGCGCCAGCAGGAGCCCGAGCGAGCCAAATTCACCCCTCCACTTT. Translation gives CASRSPSEPNSPLHF.

CDR3 DNA: TGCGCCAGCAGCCAAGGGGACAGGGGCCGCTTGAACACTGAAGCTTTCTTT. Protein sequence: CASSQGDRGRLNTEAFF. The genes are TRBV4-3 and TRBJ1-1, with 10 bases aligning to TRBD1. J was trimmed by 0 bases and V by 1 base; bases with no gene match: 5. CDR1 LGHNA and CDR2 YSLEER come from the germline V gene. The CDR3 has 17 amino acids.